The next 9 T cell receptor beta chains were all read from a single sample in a study of T cells in Graves' hyperthyroidism and ophthalmopathy (dated by TCRdb to between 2018 and 2021). The library was produced with multiplex PCR. Sequencing instrument: Illumina HiSeq 2000. The TCR beta CDR3 regions were amplified from RNA transcripts. The TCR CDR3 was subjected to a first round of RT-PCR using the HTBI primer set and the Qiagen OneStep RT-PCR kit. TCRdb reworked the public reads: Q25 trimming with fastp, MiXCR clone assembly, productive beta chains retained. Every CDR3 protein is listed once, alongside the most common genes and DNA of its rows. The sample table contains 300,000 to 450,000 distinct CDR3 sequences; only one count was recorded for about 15% of them. In total, the top ten clones hold around 19% of the sample. The specimen was blood. These receptors were collected from a young woman with Graves' ophthalmopathy.

This clonotype occurred once. The rearrangement links TRBV2 to TRBJ1-2, with 10 bases lining up with TRBD1. V trimming: 6 bases; J trimming: 6 bases; junction bases outside the gene matches: 7. CDR3 length: 14 amino acids. From germline, CDR1 is SNHLY and CDR2 FYNNEI. CDR3 coding DNA: TGTGCCAGCAGATCCGGACAGGGGGTAGATGGCTACACCTTC. Translated: CASRSGQGVDGYTF.

This clonotype was seen repeatedly, ten times or more. The V call is TRBV27, the J call TRBJ1-6; D gene unclear. The CDR3 has 17 residues. CDR1 is MNHEY, CDR2 SMNVEV, per germline (reference sequence). The V end was cut by 4 bases, the J end by 0 bases, with 13 bases between. CDR3 amino acids: CASSSRRPSSYNSPLHF. CDR3 DNA sequence: TGTGCCAGCAGTTCCAGGCGTCCGAGCTCCTATAATTCACCCCTCCACTTT.

The V gene is TRBV6-5, the J gene TRBJ1-6; D not resolved. V lost 0 bases and J 4 bases, leaving 10 bases between the germline ends. The germline V gene encodes CDR1 MNHEY and CDR2 SVGAGI. The CDR3 is 16 residues long. The CDR3 nucleotides read TGTGCCAGCAGTTACTCGGCCGGGCCTTATAATTCACCCCTCCACTTT. Translation gives CASSYSAGPYNSPLHF.

The V gene is TRBV7-9, the J gene TRBJ2-1, with TRBD1 as a possible D gene (5 bases). V lost 8 bases and J lost 0, with 17 bases in between. Germline lookup yields CDR1 SEHNR and CDR2 FQNEAQ (reference sequence). This CDR3 has 16 residues. The CDR3 spells CASVSSGALSYNEQFF. Written as DNA, the CDR3 is TGTGCCAGCGTCTCATCTGGGGCCCTCTCCTACAATGAGCAGTTCTTC.

The chain combines TRBV19 with TRBJ2-5; 7 nucleotides align to TRBD1. The CDR3 contains 16 residues. With 6 bases clipped from V and 5 bases from J, the junction kept 15 bases outside the gene matches. Germline assignment: CDR1 LNHDA and CDR2 SQIVND (reference sequence). The CDR3 region is CASSRGTVSLGETQYF. In DNA, the CDR3 is TGTGCCAGTAGCCGAGGGACAGTGTCACTCGGTGAGACCCAGTACTTC.

This clonotype was counted a few times. The chain couples TRBV30 to TRBJ2-5, with D possibly matching TRBD2 (7 bases). From germline, CDR1 is GTSNPN and CDR2 SVGIG (reference sequence). The CDR3 totals 15 residues. Trimming cost V 3 bases and J 1 base, with 15 bases left between them. In DNA, the CDR3 is TGTGCCTGGAGCGGGGGGTACAGGGCCCAAGAGACCCAGTACTTC. The encoded protein is CAWSGGYRAQETQYF.

This clonotype has a count of ten or more. The chain joins TRBV20-1 to TRBJ1-5, with unresolved D. In germline, CDR1 is DFQATT, CDR2 SNEGSKA (reference sequence). CDR3 length: 15 amino acids. V gave up 7 bases and J gave up 2 bases, with 18 bases separating them. The CDR3 loop is CSVKSWGGRNQPQHF. Written as DNA, the CDR3 is TGCAGTGTTAAGAGCTGGGGTGGACGCAATCAGCCCCAGCATTTT.

This clonotype was picked up many times. This rearrangement joins TRBV6-2 or TRBV6-3 to TRBJ1-1; 8 bases map to TRBD1. This CDR3 is built from 12 residues. Germline CDR1 reads MNHEY; CDR2 reads SVGEGT. Trimming cost V 4 bases and J 11 bases; bases outside gene matches: 6. CDR3 in amino acids: CASSSRTGKAFF. The DNA of the CDR3 is TGTGCCAGCAGTTCCAGGACAGGGAAGGCTTTCTTT.

The genes are TRBV12-3 or TRBV12-4 and TRBJ2-7; no definite D call. The CDR3 totals 13 residues. V was pared by 6 bases and J by 0 bases, with 9 bases between. The CDR3, as DNA: TGTGCCAGCAGCCAAGCTACCTCCTACGAGCAGTACTTC. Protein: CASSQATSYEQYF.